A single sample gave rise to the 20 T cell receptor beta chains below, sequenced in a study of cytomegalovirus exposure and HLA in healthy donors. Researchers ran the PCR with 60 Vbeta and 13 Jbeta primers. Sequencing used immunoSEQ multiplex PCR; TCRdb keeps in-frame clones, though not all of them. The sample includes some 180,000 clones, 70% to 85% of them seen just once. Sequencing input: PBMCs. The receptors stem from a man between 18 and 35 years old in good health and CMV-seronegative.

This rearrangement joins TRBV2 to TRBJ1-1, with 8 bases that match TRBD1. V was clipped by 2 bases and J by 5 bases; unmatched bases: 4. The CDR3 covers 14 residues. The V gene's germline CDR1 is SNHLY and CDR2 FYNNEI. Here the CDR3 reads CASSERTGRTEAFF. The DNA for the CDR3 is TGTGCCAGCAGTGAAAGGACAGGGAGGACTGAAGCTTTCTTT.

J is TRBJ1-4 and V is TRBV5-1; 8 bases agree with TRBD1. Losses at the gene ends were 3 bases for V and 3 bases for J; bases not matched to a gene: 1. Per germline, CDR1 SGHRS and CDR2 YFSETQ. This CDR3 comprises 14 residues. CDR3 region: CASSSGQANEKLFF. DNA of the CDR3: TGCGCCAGCAGCTCGGGACAGGCTAATGAAAAACTGTTTTTT.

The chain joins TRBV11-2 to TRBJ2-7; a weak D match, TRBD1 (7 bases). V shed 3 bases and J shed 2 bases, with 17 bases lying between them. The CDR3 is 16 amino acids. Per germline, CDR1 SGHAT and CDR2 FQNNGV. DNA of the CDR3: TGTGCCAGCAGCTTGGGGGGACAGTGGAAAACCTACGAGCAGTACTTC. Protein: CASSLGGQWKTYEQYF.

The rearrangement uses TRBV29-1 and TRBJ2-5, with 10 bases identical to TRBD2. This CDR3 contains 14 residues. With V trimmed by 8 bases and J by 1 base, 7 bases remained unmatched. Germline V gene lookup returns CDR1 SQVTM and CDR2 ANQGSEA. The CDR3 DNA is TGCAGCCTCGGTATAGCGGGGGGCCAAGAGACCCAGTACTTC. Its protein product is CSLGIAGGQETQYF.

This clone was seen just once. The gene calls are TRBV7-8 and TRBJ2-1; 7 nucleotides line up with TRBD1. Germline V CDR1 and CDR2: SGHVS, FQNEAQ. The CDR3 spans 16 residues. After removal of 4 bases from V and 5 bases from J, the junction contained 11 bases not matched to a gene. The CDR3 sequence is CASSSWQGVIDNEQFF. CDR3 DNA: TGTGCCAGCAGCTCTTGGCAGGGGGTAATCGACAATGAGCAGTTCTTC.

Here the CDR3 DNA reads TGTGCCAGTAGTATAGGGAAGACTAGCGCAGAGACCCAGTACTTC. This gives the protein CASSIGKTSAETQYF. This chain connects TRBV19 to TRBJ2-5; 8 nucleotides line up with TRBD2. The CDR3 runs to 15 residues. Germline CDR1 reads LNHDA; CDR2 reads SQIVND (reference sequence). V shed 1 base, J shed 4 bases, and the junction held 5 bases outside the gene matches.

This chain links TRBV15 with TRBJ1-3; D gene ambiguous. The germline gives CDR1 LNHNV, CDR2 YYDKDF (reference sequence). The CDR3 is 16 residues long. Trimming took off 0 bases at V and 3 bases at J, with 12 bases between the two ends. CDR3 protein: CATSREGGFYGNTIYF. In DNA, the CDR3 is TGTGCCACCAGCAGAGAGGGAGGATTTTATGGAAACACCATATATTTT.

The chain joins TRBV13 to TRBJ1-1; perhaps TRBD1 as D (6 bases). V shed 0 bases and J shed 6 bases, with 8 bases lying between them. In germline, CDR1 is PRHDT, CDR2 FYEKMQ (reference sequence). The CDR3 covers 13 residues. The chain's CDR3 is CASSLGQGSEAFF. The CDR3 DNA reads TGTGCCAGCAGCTTAGGGCAGGGGTCTGAAGCTTTCTTT.

The V and J genes are TRBV2 and TRBJ1-1, with 9 positions matching TRBD1. The CDR3 covers 14 residues. Looked up from germline, CDR1 is SNHLY and CDR2 is FYNNEI. Losses at the gene ends were 6 bases for V and 4 bases for J; bases not matched to a gene: 6. The CDR3, as DNA: TGTGCCAGCAGGGGACAGGGAAGGCCCACTGAAGCTTTCTTT. It encodes CASRGQGRPTEAFF.

This sequence joins TRBV27 and TRBJ2-5; D not resolved. Germline V gene data show CDR1 as MNHEY and CDR2 as SMNVEV (reference sequence). The CDR3 is 15 amino acids. V lost 2 bases, J lost 4 bases, and 14 bases lay in between. CDR3 sequence: CASSLTGRSRETQYF. The DNA for the CDR3 is TGTGCCAGCAGTTTAACGGGTAGAAGTAGAGAGACCCAGTACTTC.

The chain employs TRBV7-9 and TRBJ2-1; 8 bases align to TRBD2. This CDR3 region has 13 residues. Germline-derived CDR1 and CDR2 are SEHNR and FQNEAQ (reference sequence). The V and J ends lost 1 base and 10 bases, in that order; junction bases with no gene match: 3. CDR3 sequence (DNA): TGTGCCAGCAGCTTAGGTAGCGGGGACGAGCAGTTCTTC. Amino acids: CASSLGSGDEQFF.

The chain has TRBV7-6 and TRBJ1-1; 10 nucleotides align to TRBD1. The length of the CDR3 is 16 residues. The junction had 3 bases not matched to a gene; V was cut back by 1 base and J by 1 base. Germline CDR1 and CDR2: SGHVS and FNYEAQ. The CDR3 region is CASSLETGGTNTEAFF. As DNA, the CDR3 is TGTGCCAGCAGCTTAGAGACAGGGGGCACGAACACTGAAGCTTTCTTT.

The chain carries TRBV6-1 and TRBJ1-5; a possible D gene is TRBD1 (6 bases). This CDR3 contains 14 residues. Germline assignment: CDR1 MNHNS and CDR2 SASEGT. V was clipped by 2 bases and J by 5 bases, with 10 bases between them. The DNA for the CDR3 is TGTGCCAGCAGTGAATTTCCAGGGGATCAGCCCCAGCATTTT. It codes for CASSEFPGDQPQHF.

In its sample, this clone was seen a few times. V gene TRBV27 combines with J gene TRBJ2-1; D is possibly TRBD2 (5 bases). The V end lost 6 bases, the J end lost 3 bases, and 15 bases lay between the germline ends. Germline assignment: CDR1 MNHEY and CDR2 SMNVEV (reference sequence). The CDR3 totals 15 residues. CDR3 nucleotide sequence: TGTGCCAGCAGGGCGGGCAGCGGAGTCTACAATGAGCAGTTCTTC. As protein: CASRAGSGVYNEQFF.

The chain is built from TRBV11-1 and TRBJ2-1; 10 positions agree with TRBD2. CDR1 is SGHAT, CDR2 FQDESV, per germline (reference sequence). The CDR3 is 16 amino acids. Unmatched junction bases numbered 5, after V lost 1 base and J lost 5 bases. CDR3 bases: TGTGCCAGCAGCTTAGTGGGACTAGCGCCTCACAATGAGCAGTTCTTC. This codes for CASSLVGLAPHNEQFF.

This chain uses TRBV5-5 with TRBJ2-7; a weak D match, TRBD2 (6 bases). CDR3 length: 14 amino acids. V was pared by 0 bases and J by 3 bases, with 10 bases between. Germline V lookup: CDR1 SGHKS, CDR2 YYEKEE (reference sequence). CDR3 nucleotide sequence: TGTGCCAGCAGCTTGGTGGGGCGGGACTACGAGCAGTACTTC. This gives the protein CASSLVGRDYEQYF.

The chain recombines TRBV2 with TRBJ1-4, with D perhaps TRBD1 (5 bases). The germline gives CDR1 SNHLY, CDR2 FYNNEI. The CDR3 consists of 15 residues. Trimming shortened V by 7 bases and J by 8 bases, and 20 bases separated the two germline ends. CDR3 DNA sequence: TGTGCCAGCAAAGGTACGACAGCGAAGAACGAAAAACTGTTTTTT. Translating it yields CASKGTTAKNEKLFF.

The rearrangement links TRBV5-5 to TRBJ1-4, with 10 bases identical to TRBD1. The CDR3 sequence is 15 residues long. Germline V gene sequence: CDR1 SGHKS, CDR2 YYEKEE (reference sequence). V trimming: 0 bases; J trimming: 7 bases; junction bases outside the gene matches: 3. CDR3 amino acids: CASSLGGTGAEKLFF. The DNA of the CDR3 is TGTGCCAGCAGCTTGGGGGGGACAGGGGCTGAAAAACTGTTTTTT. Supplemented by reference TRBV5-5 and TRBJ1-4, the full variable domain reads DAGVTQSPTHLIKTRGQQVTLRCSPISGHKSVSWYQQVLGQGPQFIFQYYEKEERGRGNFPDRFSARQFPNYSSELNVNALLLGDSALYLCASSLGGTGAEKLFFGSGTQLSVL.

This clone has more than one count but fewer than ten. The chain is built from TRBV10-3 and TRBJ2-1; TRBD2 aligns across 8 bases. V gave up 2 bases and J gave up 3 bases; unmatched junction bases: 6. The CDR3 has 16 amino acids. The germline CDR1 and CDR2 sequences are ENHRY and SYGVKD. CDR3 sequence: CAISETSGGNYNEQFF. DNA of the CDR3: TGTGCCATCAGTGAGACTAGCGGAGGGAACTACAATGAGCAGTTCTTC.

The CDR3 region is CASSLGGLDYEQYF. DNA of the CDR3: TGTGCCAGCAGCTTGGGGGGGCTGGACTACGAGCAGTACTTC. The genes are TRBV5-6 and TRBJ2-7; a weak D match, TRBD1 (6 bases). V was pared by 0 bases and J by 3 bases, with 10 bases between. The CDR3 is made up of 14 amino acids. The V gene's germline CDR1 is SGHDT and CDR2 YYEEEE.